The 5 T cell receptor beta chains in this list originate from one sample, sequenced in a study of response to subunit inactivated influenza vaccine. TCRdb analysed the RT-PCR reads with MiXCR anew, one entry per CDR3 protein. Here the sample spans about 650,000 distinct CDR3 sequences, 15% to 18% being singletons. Sequenced here: PBMCs from blood, sampled roughly 12 days after vaccination. Every receptor here comes from a man over 45 who received an inactivated influenza vaccine.

This clonotype was observed a few times. This chain joins TRBV20-1 and TRBJ2-1; 7 bases align to TRBD2. V trimming: 5 bases; J trimming: 6 bases; junction bases outside the gene matches: 10. The germline gives CDR1 DFQATT, CDR2 SNEGSKA (reference sequence). CDR3 size: 14 residues. This CDR3 is CSAYDGGTVNEQFF. The CDR3 nucleotides read TGCAGTGCTTACGACGGGGGGACCGTCAATGAGCAGTTCTTC.

This sequence joins TRBV5-1 and TRBJ1-2, with 10 bases that match TRBD1. V lost 2 bases, J lost 4 bases, and 5 bases stayed unmatched. This CDR3 has 15 residues. Per germline, CDR1 SGHRS and CDR2 YFSETQ. The CDR3 DNA reads as TGCGCCAGCAGCTTAAGAGGACAGGGGGGCTATGGCTACACCTTC. It yields the protein CASSLRGQGGYGYTF.

The V gene is TRBV20-1, the J gene TRBJ2-7; TRBD2 aligns across 7 bases. Germline-derived CDR1 and CDR2 are DFQATT and SNEGSKA (reference sequence). The CDR3 length is 18 residues. Germline trimming cut 1 base from V and 3 bases from J; bases unmatched to any gene: 18. The CDR3 spells CSARGGGLGSLGFYEQYF. For the CDR3, the DNA is TGCAGTGCTAGAGGGGGAGGGTTAGGCTCACTCGGGTTCTACGAGCAGTACTTC.

This clonotype was counted only a few times. The chain has TRBV29-1 and TRBJ2-1; D ambiguous. The V end lost 4 bases, the J end lost 2 bases, and 12 bases lay between the germline ends. This CDR3 region has 14 residues. CDR1 is SQVTM and CDR2 is ANQGSEA in the germline V gene. The CDR3 reads CSVGSRSTYNEQFF. CDR3 sequence (DNA): TGCAGCGTTGGATCGCGTTCTACCTACAATGAGCAGTTCTTC.

This clonotype was observed a few times. The V and J genes are TRBV4-2 and TRBJ2-2, with D possibly being TRBD2 (5 bases). In germline, CDR1 is LGHNA, CDR2 YNFKEQ. The CDR3 consists of 16 residues. Trimming stripped 2 bases from V and 4 bases from J, with 14 bases between. CDR3 DNA sequence: TGTGCCAGCAGCCAATTTCTAGCTTCGGGCACCGGGGAGCTGTTTTTT. Translating it yields CASSQFLASGTGELFF.